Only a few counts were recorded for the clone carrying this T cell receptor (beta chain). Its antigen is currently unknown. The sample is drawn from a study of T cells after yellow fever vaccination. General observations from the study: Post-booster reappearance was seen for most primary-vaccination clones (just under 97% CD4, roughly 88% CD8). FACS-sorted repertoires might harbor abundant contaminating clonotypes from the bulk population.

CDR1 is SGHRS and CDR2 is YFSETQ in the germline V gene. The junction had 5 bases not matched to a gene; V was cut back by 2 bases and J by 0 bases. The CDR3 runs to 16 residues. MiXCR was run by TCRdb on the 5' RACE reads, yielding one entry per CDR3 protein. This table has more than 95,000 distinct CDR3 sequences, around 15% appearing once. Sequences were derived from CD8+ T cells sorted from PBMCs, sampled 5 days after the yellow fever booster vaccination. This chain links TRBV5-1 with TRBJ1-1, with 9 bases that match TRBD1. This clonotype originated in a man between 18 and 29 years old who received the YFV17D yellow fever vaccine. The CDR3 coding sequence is TGCGCCAGCAGCTTCTACGGGACAGGGCTGAACACTGAAGCTTTCTTT. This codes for CASSFYGTGLNTEAFF.